This is a list of T cell receptor beta chains from one sample in a study of shared clonotypes between healthy human individuals. Sequencing used immunoSEQ multiplex PCR; TCRdb keeps in-frame clones, though not all of them. Of around 580,000 clones detected, about 98% appear once; the ten largest clones hold 0.3%. Sequencing input: naive CD8+ T cells sorted from blood. These receptors all come from a man aged 25-45 years in good health. Both conserved end residues are part of each CDR3. A D gene is named only where the DNA matches it firmly. Size is stated for part of the rows, as once, few or many counts, or as a class when the clone is expanded.

TRBD1 TRBJ1-1 - TRBV29-1 TGCAGCGTTGTATCGGCAGGGGGCGCGACTGAAGCTTTCTTT CSVVSAGGATEAFF
TRBD2 TRBJ2-1 - TRBV4-2 TGTGCCAGCAGCCAGGGACTAGCGGGAGGGAACAATGAGCAGTTCTTC CASSQGLAGGNNEQFF
TRBD2 TRBJ2-1 - TRBV27 TGTGCCAGCTGTATACTAGCGGGGGCCTACAATGAGCAGTTCTTC CASCILAGAYNEQFF
TRBD1 TRBJ1-4 - TRBV7-9 TGTGCCAGCAGCCCTACAGGGGAGGGAAAACTGTTTTTT CASSPTGEGKLFF
- TRBJ2-7 - TRBV5-1 TGCGCCAGCAGCTTGGGTGCGGGAACCTACGAGCAGTACTTC CASSLGAGTYEQYF
- TRBJ1-3 - TRBV14 TGTGCCAGCAGCCAAGGGCACCCCGCTGGAAACACCATATATTTT CASSQGHPAGNTIYF
TRBD1 TRBJ2-7 - TRBV13 TGTGCCAGCAGCTTCAGGGGGGAGCAGTACTTC CASSFRGEQYF
TRBD1 TRBJ1-5 once TRBV10-3 TGTGCCATTCGGCTTGCGACCCCCCCGACAGGGGAGCTGAGTAGCAATCAGCCCCAGCATTTT CAIRLATPPTGELSSNQPQHF
- TRBJ2-1 - TRBV7-8 TGTGCCAGCAGAGACCACGGGGACAATGAGCAGTTCTTC CASRDHGDNEQFF
TRBD2 TRBJ2-2 - TRBV5-4 TGTGCCAGCAGCCGGGGACTAGCGGGAGGCCAAACCGGGGAGCTGTTTTTT CASSRGLAGGQTGELFF
TRBD2 TRBJ2-3 - TRBV10-3 TGTGCCATCAGTGATCTAGGCGGGAGAGAGGCAGATACGCAGTATTTT CAISDLGGREADTQYF
- TRBJ2-1 - TRBV5-5 TGTGCCAGCAGCTTGAACGTAGCGGACGGCTCTGAGCAGTTCTTC CASSLNVADGSEQFF
- TRBJ1-5 few TRBV7-9 TGTGCCAGCAGCCTCTCTAGGCAGCCCCAGCATTTT CASSLSRQPQHF
- TRBJ2-7 - TRBV6-6 TGTGCCAGCAGTTACTCCTCCGGAGCCTACGAGCAGTACTTC CASSYSSGAYEQYF
- TRBJ2-1 - TRBV28 TGTGCCAGCAGTTTATCCCCGACAGGTGAGCAGTTCTTC CASSLSPTGEQFF
TRBD2 TRBJ2-3 - TRBV18 TGTGCCAGCTCACCATTCCCGCGGGAGTTTTCAGATACGCAGTATTTT CASSPFPREFSDTQYF
- TRBJ1-3 once TRBV11-3 TGTGCCAGCAGCGGACGTACTGGAAACACCATATATTTT CASSGRTGNTIYF
- TRBJ2-7 - TRBV28 TGTGCCAGCAGTTTCCCCCAGGCGGACAACTCCTACGAGCAGTACTTC CASSFPQADNSYEQYF
- TRBJ1-3 - TRBV2 TGTGCCAGCCCTTCAAATGGAAACACCATATATTTT CASPSNGNTIYF
TRBD2 TRBJ2-7 - TRBV7-3 TGTGCCAGCAGCCCCCCAACTAGCGGGAGCTCCTACGAGCAGTACTTC CASSPPTSGSSYEQYF
TRBD1 TRBJ2-7 - TRBV10-3 TGTGCCATCGGACAGGGATCATCCTACGAGCAGTACTTC CAIGQGSSYEQYF
TRBD2 TRBJ2-7 - TRBV5-4 TGTGCCAGCAGCCCCCCGGGGAGCGGGAGCTCCTACGAGCAGTACTTC CASSPPGSGSSYEQYF
TRBD2 TRBJ2-1 once TRBV7-9 TGTGCCAGCAGACCTCCGGGACTAGCGGGAGAGGATGAGCAGTTCTTC CASRPPGLAGEDEQFF
- TRBJ2-5 - TRBV27 TGTGCCAGCAGTTTAAGAACAGCACAAGAGACCCAGTACTTC CASSLRTAQETQYF
- TRBJ2-1 - TRBV29-1 TGCAGCGTTGAAGACCCCAACGGGTGGCTATACAATGAGCAGTTCTTC CSVEDPNGWLYNEQFF
- TRBJ1-2 - TRBV14 TGTGCCAGCAGCCACTTCGGGGATGCGGCTAACTATGGCTACACCTTC CASSHFGDAANYGYTF
TRBD1 TRBJ1-1 - TRBV5-1 TGCGCCAGCACCCCCATGACAGGGATGAACACTGAAGCTTTCTTT CASTPMTGMNTEAFF
TRBD1 TRBJ1-5 - TRBV27 TGTGCCAGCAGTTTGGGACAGGGGGTGTATCAGCCCCAGCATTTT CASSLGQGVYQPQHF
TRBD1 TRBJ1-2 - TRBV28 TGTGCCAGCAGTTACGCCTCTTTCGACAGGGAGGCCACCTTC CASSYASFDREATF
- TRBJ1-1 - TRBV11-2 TGTGCCAGCAGCTTAGTTTCAGTTATGAACACTGAAGCTTTCTTT CASSLVSVMNTEAFF
TRBD1 TRBJ2-1 - TRBV7-9 TGTGCCAGCACTGTAGCACCGGGACAGGGAGACAATGAGCAGTTCTTC CASTVAPGQGDNEQFF
TRBD1 TRBJ2-7 - TRBV5-6 TGTGCCAGCAGCTGGGGACAGGTCGTGTACGAGCAGTACTTC CASSWGQVVYEQYF
TRBD2 TRBJ2-3 - TRBV7-9 TGTGCCAGCAGCTCACACCTAGCGGGAGGCACAGATACGCAGTATTTT CASSSHLAGGTDTQYF
- TRBJ2-7 once TRBV2 TGTGCCAGCAGTGAATTGGGATCGGCCGAGCAGTACTTC CASSELGSAEQYF
- TRBJ2-3 - TRBV11-2 TGTGCCAGCAGCTTTCAGGTCTCAGATACGCAGTATTTT CASSFQVSDTQYF
- TRBJ2-2 - TRBV2 TGTGCCAGCAGTGAAGTCCCTCGGGCCAGCGGGGAGCTGTTTTTT CASSEVPRASGELFF
- TRBJ2-7 - TRBV4-3 TGCGCCAGCAGCCGAGGGGACCCTATCTACGAGCAGTACTTC CASSRGDPIYEQYF
TRBD2 TRBJ2-7 - TRBV5-1 TGCGCCAGCAGCTTGCAGGCTAGCGGATACTACGAGCAGTACTTC CASSLQASGYYEQYF
TRBD1 TRBJ2-7 once TRBV15 TGTGCCACCAGCGGGGACAGGGGCCTCTACGAGCAGTACTTC CATSGDRGLYEQYF